The clone carrying this T cell receptor (beta chain) showed up just a few times. Its antigen remains unidentified. Via MiXCR, TCRdb re-called the 5' RACE reads, giving one row per CDR3 protein. The table records about 250,000 distinct CDR3 sequences, more than 12% of them present only once. The V gene end was trimmed by 3 bases and the J gene end by 7 bases; junction bases not matched to a gene: 16. Germline-derived CDR1 and CDR2 are DFQATT and SNEGSKA (reference sequence). This CDR3 is built from 17 residues. The sample is drawn from a study of identical twins. General study results and limits: Not following the same donors, the study drew its conclusions from cross-sectional statistical analysis.

The sequence came from a woman between 18 and 29 years old in good health. The chain recombines TRBV20-1 with TRBJ2-1; 9 bases map to TRBD2. Material for sequencing was memory (CD45RO+) T cells sorted from blood. CDR3 region: CSASPPSGRGGLNEQFF. CDR3 in DNA: TGCAGTGCTAGCCCTCCCTCGGGGCGGGGGGGCCTGAATGAGCAGTTCTTC.